This T cell receptor (beta chain) is from a study of blood T cell repertoires in COVID-19. Whole-study context: Samples taken during acute and convalescent COVID-19 were collected in the United States, Italy and Spain. PBMCs, B-cell-depleted T cells, or T cells provided the cDNA or gDNA that made up the material.

In the authors' methods: Reference gene primer amplification yielded estimated nucleated cell counts. The repertoire was sequenced with immunoSEQ multiplex PCR; TCRdb's copy has only in-frame clones and lacks some. That table gives V, J and clone size, and the DNA gave D and trimming. The sample has 95,000 to 100,000 clones, roughly 92% seen once. CDR1 is LNHNV and CDR2 is YYDKDF in the germline V gene (reference sequence). V was trimmed by 0 bases and J by 4 bases, leaving 10 bases between them. There are 15 residues in the CDR3. The TCR was taken from a man in his fifties or sixties with active COVID-19. Sequenced sample: peripheral blood. The gene calls are TRBV15 and TRBJ1-3; no reliable D call. CDR3: CATSREGRGGNTIYF. In DNA form, the CDR3 reads TGTGCCACCAGCAGAGAAGGTCGCGGGGGAAACACCATATATTTT.